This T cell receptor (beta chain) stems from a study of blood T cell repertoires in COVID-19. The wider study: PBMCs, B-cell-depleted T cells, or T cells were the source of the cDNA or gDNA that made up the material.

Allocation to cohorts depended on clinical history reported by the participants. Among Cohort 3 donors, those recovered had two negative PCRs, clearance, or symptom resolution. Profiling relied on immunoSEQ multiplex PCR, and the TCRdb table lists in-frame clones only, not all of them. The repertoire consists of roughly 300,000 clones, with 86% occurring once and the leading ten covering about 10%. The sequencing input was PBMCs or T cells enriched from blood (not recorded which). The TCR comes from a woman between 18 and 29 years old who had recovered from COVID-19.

This CDR3 is CASSQDGTSGGLGREFF. The CDR3 coding sequence is TGTGCCAGCAGCCAAGATGGGACTAGCGGGGGTCTGGGGAGGGAGTTCTTC. This chain links TRBV3-1 (or the pseudogene TRBV3-2) with TRBJ2-1, with 14 nucleotides matching TRBD2. The trim removed 0 bases at V and 14 bases at J, leaving 12 bases unmatched. In germline, CDR1 is LGHDT, CDR2 YNNKEL (reference sequence). The CDR3 consists of 17 residues.